The entry below describes one T cell receptor beta chain. CDR3 length: 16 amino acids. Germline CDR1 and CDR2: SGHVS and FNYEAQ. Trimming stripped 0 bases from V and 0 bases from J, with 12 bases between. This sample was taken from a study of blood T cell repertoires in COVID-19. The data were produced by immunoSEQ multiplex PCR, yet TCRdb's version contains in-frame clones alone and is incomplete. The sample records roughly 180,000 clones, approximately 80% being singletons. J is TRBJ2-7 and V is TRBV7-6, with D possibly being TRBD1 (6 bases). The receptor comes from a human donor in a cohort sampled during active COVID-19. Specimen: peripheral blood. CDR3 nucleotide sequence: TGTGCCAGCAGCTTAGCAGGGGGTACCCTCTCCTACGAGCAGTACTTC. Amino acids: CASSLAGGTLSYEQYF. Together with reference TRBV7-6 and TRBJ2-7, the CDR3 gives the full variable domain: GAGVSQSPRYKVTKRGQDVALRCDPISGHVSLYWYRQALGQGPEFLTYFNYEAQQDKSGLPNDRFSAERPEGSISTLTIQRTEQRDSAMYRCASSLAGGTLSYEQYFGPGTRLTVT.